The 14 T cell receptor beta chains listed next were all sequenced from one sample in a study of T cell repertoires in cytomegalovirus infection. TCRdb redid the calling of the reads with MiXCR, one entry per CDR3 protein. The table shows approximately 500,000 distinct CDR3 sequences, with approximately 15% occurring only once. Source material: CD8+ T cells from PBMCs. These receptors originate from a human donor in good health (CMV status not recorded). Some clones in this sample may be carry-over from other donors' samples.

The rearrangement joins TRBV5-1 to TRBJ1-1, with 7 positions matching TRBD1. Trimming took 4 bases from V and 0 from J; bases not matched to a gene: 9. The CDR3 has 16 residues. Germline V CDR1 and CDR2: SGHRS, YFSETQ. The DNA for the CDR3 is TGCGCCAGCAGCGGAACCGGGACAGTAATGAACACTGAAGCTTTCTTT. This sequence encodes CASSGTGTVMNTEAFF.

This clonotype was found once. A much more abundant neighbour one base away suggests this may be a read error. The J gene is TRBJ2-7, the V gene TRBV10-3; D is tentatively TRBD1 or TRBD2 (5 bases each). The CDR3 spans 14 residues. Germline V gives CDR1 ENHRY, CDR2 SYGVKD. CDR3 in DNA: TGTGCCTTCAGTGGCCCAGGGAGCTCCTACGAGCAGTACTTC. Amino acid sequence: CAFSGPGSSYEQYF.

This chain links TRBV27 with TRBJ2-7; D could derive from TRBD1 or TRBD2 (5 bases each). This CDR3 is built from 14 residues. CDR1 and CDR2 (germline): MNHEY, SMNVEV (reference sequence). With 8 bases removed from V and 0 bases from J, the gap between germline ends came to 14 bases. The CDR3, as DNA: TGTGCCAGCTGGGGGACGGGGAGCTCCTACGAGCAGTACTTC. Its protein is CASWGTGSSYEQYF.

The genes are TRBV7-9 and TRBJ1-2; no definite D call. Germline assignment: CDR1 SEHNR and CDR2 FQNEAQ (reference sequence). Trimming removed 5 bases at V and 5 bases at J, with 18 bases between. This CDR3 is 15 amino acids long. The CDR3 loop reads CASSPRTPIRYGYTF. Here the CDR3 DNA reads TGTGCCAGCAGCCCACGGACGCCTATTCGGTATGGCTACACCTTC. Based on the CDR3 plus reference TRBV7-9 and TRBJ1-2, the full variable domain is DTGVSQNPRHKITKRGQNVTFRCDPISEHNRLYWYRQTLGQGPEFLTYFQNEAQLEKSRLLSDRFSAERPKGSFSTLEIQRTEQGDSAMYLCASSPRTPIRYGYTFGSGTRLTVV.

This clonotype came up many times. V is TRBV7-6 and J is TRBJ2-2, with 8 bases that match TRBD1. V was pared by 4 bases and J by 4 bases, with 5 bases of the junction left unmatched. Germline assignment: CDR1 SGHVS and CDR2 FNYEAQ. CDR3 length: 15 amino acids. CDR3 loop: CASSSDRAGTGELFF. DNA for the CDR3: TGTGCCAGCAGCTCGGACAGGGCTGGCACCGGGGAGCTGTTTTTT.

This clonotype was detected once. The J gene is TRBJ2-1, the V gene TRBV12-3 or TRBV12-4, with 11 bases matching TRBD1. This CDR3 has 14 residues. The ends lost 7 bases at V and 7 bases at J; junction bases unmatched: 6. The CDR3 reads CASKGTGGSNEQFF. The CDR3 nucleotides are TGTGCCAGCAAAGGGACAGGGGGTTCAAATGAGCAGTTCTTC.

Many counts were recorded for this clonotype. The chain links TRBV20-1 to TRBJ2-3; 12 bases line up with TRBD2. The CDR3 totals 16 residues. V lost 3 bases to trimming and J lost 2 bases; unmatched junction nucleotides: 6. CDR1 and CDR2 from the germline V gene are DFQATT and SNEGSKA (reference sequence). The CDR3 nucleotides read TGCAGTGCTAGCCCCAGGACTAGCGGGGTCACAGATACGCAGTATTTT. Residues: CSASPRTSGVTDTQYF.

The V and J genes are TRBV24-1 and TRBJ2-3; TRBD2 matches 10 bases. The CDR3 is 18 residues long. From germline, CDR1 is KGHDR and CDR2 SFDVKD. J lost 0 bases, V lost 5 bases, and 10 bases had no gene match. CDR3 bases: TGTGCCACCAGTGTAAAACTAGCGGGGAGCACTAGCACAGATACGCAGTATTTT. Translation gives CATSVKLAGSTSTDTQYF.

This clonotype was counted a few times. V and J are TRBV29-1 and TRBJ1-2; TRBD1 matches at 7 bases. The germline V gene encodes CDR1 SQVTM and CDR2 ANQGSEA. This CDR3 comprises 13 residues. The junction had 5 bases not matched to a gene; V was cut back by 1 base and J by 6 bases. CDR3 DNA sequence: TGCAGCGTTGAAGGACAGGGTCTGAATGGCTACACCTTC. This codes for CSVEGQGLNGYTF.

Details on this clonotype: The germline gene is not matched at one end of the junction; a read error may be the cause. The chain recombines TRBV3-1 with TRBJ1-2; 7 bases fit TRBD1. The CDR3 is 12 amino acids. Germline CDR1 is LGHDT and CDR2 is YNNKEL (reference sequence). The CDR3, as DNA: TGTGCCAGCAGCCTAGAGAGAGGGGGCCCGCTCTTC. It specifies CASSLERGGPLF.

The table lists this clonotype with a few counts. The V and J genes are TRBV7-7 and TRBJ1-5; D might be TRBD1 (5 bases). V shed 5 bases and J shed 5 bases, with 10 bases lying between them. The CDR3 is 13 residues long. Germline-derived CDR1 and CDR2 are SSHAT and FNYEAQ (reference sequence). In nucleotides, the CDR3 is TGTGCCAGCAGCGCGGGACTCCATCAGCCCCAGCATTTT. Its protein product is CASSAGLHQPQHF.

This clonotype was detected a few times. This chain links TRBV5-1 with TRBJ2-1; 14 bases map to TRBD2. With 4 bases clipped from V and 0 bases from J, the junction kept 12 bases outside the gene matches. Germline V gives CDR1 SGHRS, CDR2 YFSETQ. CDR3 length: 20 amino acids. CDR3 sequence: CASSPLTSGRDTFSYNEQFF. CDR3 coding DNA: TGCGCCAGCAGCCCTTTGACTAGCGGGAGGGATACCTTCTCCTACAATGAGCAGTTCTTC.

This clonotype has more than one count but fewer than ten. The V and J genes are TRBV5-6 and TRBJ2-7; D might be TRBD2 (7 bases). V was trimmed by 4 bases and J by 0 bases, leaving 14 bases between them. Germline V gives CDR1 SGHDT, CDR2 YYEEEE. CDR3 length: 15 residues. The chain's CDR3 is CASSLGGAISYEQYF. CDR3 coding DNA: TGTGCCAGCAGCCTTGGGGGGGCGATCTCCTACGAGCAGTACTTC.

This clonotype was seen many times. The chain carries TRBV10-3 and TRBJ2-1; D not certain. V was pared by 4 bases and J by 4 bases, with 8 bases between. CDR1 is ENHRY and CDR2 is SYGVKD in the germline V gene. CDR3 size: 13 residues. CDR3 sequence: CAISGNKYNEQFF. The CDR3, as DNA: TGTGCCATCAGTGGAAACAAGTACAATGAGCAGTTCTTC.